The 31 T cell receptor beta chains reported below all come from one sample, sequenced in a study of blood T cell repertoires in COVID-19. Assay used: immunoSEQ multiplex PCR; TCRdb lists only in-frame clones, some missing. The sample lists about 130,000 clones; approximately 84% were seen once. What was sequenced was peripheral blood. The receptors here all came from a woman aged 55 to 70 with acute or convalescent COVID-19.

The rearrangement joins TRBV9 to TRBJ1-5; 9 bases are shared with TRBD1. Per the germline V gene, CDR1 is SGDLS and CDR2 is YYNGEE. The length of the CDR3 is 15 residues. V lost 3 bases and J lost 3; bases outside the gene matches: 4. The CDR3 spells CASSEGTGINQPQHF. CDR3 bases: TGTGCCAGCAGCGAGGGGACAGGGATCAATCAGCCCCAGCATTTT.

The chain has TRBV18 and TRBJ1-6, with 9 bases that match TRBD1. Germline values: CDR1 KGHSH, CDR2 LQKENI. V lost 3 bases, J lost 8 bases, and 14 bases stayed unmatched. This CDR3 has 18 residues. The CDR3 loop reads CASSPVSMGQGSYSPLHF. The CDR3 DNA reads as TGTGCCAGCTCACCCGTCTCGATGGGACAGGGCTCATATTCACCCCTCCACTTT.

This clone was detected only once. This chain links TRBV18 with TRBJ1-4; 7 positions match TRBD1. Germline V gene data show CDR1 as KGHSH and CDR2 as LQKENI. V lost 1 base, J lost 5 bases, and 7 bases stayed unmatched. The CDR3 loop spans 16 amino acids. The CDR3 reads CASSPRQGVRNEKLFF. The CDR3 bases are TGTGCCAGCTCACCACGACAGGGAGTAAGAAATGAAAAACTGTTTTTT.

This chain links TRBV3-1 (or the pseudogene TRBV3-2) with TRBJ1-2; 10 positions agree with TRBD1. V was pared by 3 bases and J by 3 bases, with 1 base of the junction left unmatched. This CDR3 is 14 amino acids long. CDR1 is LGHDT, CDR2 YNNKEL, per germline (reference sequence). The CDR3 coding sequence is TGTGCCAGCAGCCAGGGGACAGGGGACTATGGCTACACCTTC. It encodes CASSQGTGDYGYTF.

The rearrangement joins TRBV4-1 to TRBJ2-7, with TRBD1 matching 7 bases. Germline-derived CDR1 and CDR2 are MGHRA and YSYEKL. This CDR3 comprises 15 residues. The ends lost 2 bases at V and 8 bases at J; junction bases unmatched: 12. DNA of the CDR3: TGCGCCAGCAGCCAATCCCTTCTCTCAGGGGGTAAGCAGTACGTC. This codes for CASSQSLLSGGKQYV.

CDR3 nucleotide sequence: TGTGCCAGCAGCCCCTTTGCGTTACCGAGCTCCTACAATGAGCAGTTCTTC. The encoded protein is CASSPFALPSSYNEQFF. V gene TRBV7-2 combines with J gene TRBJ2-1; D is uncertain. The CDR3 totals 17 residues. The germline V gene has CDR1 SGHTA and CDR2 FQGNSA. With 5 bases removed from V and 0 bases from J, the gap between germline ends came to 17 bases. Full variable domain (rest looked up from reference TRBV7-2 and TRBJ2-1): GAGVSQSPSNKVTEKGKDVELRCDPISGHTALYWYRQSLGQGLEFLIYFQGNSAPDKSGLPSDRFSAERTGGSVSTLTIQRTQQEDSAVYLCASSPFALPSSYNEQFFGPGTRLTVL.

This clone was seen just once. The chain links TRBV27 to TRBJ1-1; 7 bases match TRBD1. This CDR3 has 15 amino acids. The germline CDR1 and CDR2 sequences are MNHEY and SMNVEV (reference sequence). The V gene end was trimmed by 6 bases and the J gene end by 0 bases; junction bases not matched to a gene: 7. CDR3 bases: TGTGCCAGCAGATCGGGACAGTTCGTGAACACTGAAGCTTTCTTT. Amino acid sequence: CASRSGQFVNTEAFF.

The V call is TRBV7-3, the J call TRBJ1-2, with D tentatively TRBD1 (6 bases). The CDR3 extends over 15 amino acids. Germline V gene sequence: CDR1 SGHTA, CDR2 FQGTGA. V was trimmed by 5 bases and J by 6 bases, leaving 19 bases between them. This chain's CDR3 is CASSPKGGAYDGYTF. For the CDR3, the DNA is TGTGCCAGCAGCCCAAAAGGGGGGGCTTATGATGGCTACACCTTC.

This chain uses TRBV7-9 with TRBJ2-4; a weak D match, TRBD2 (5 bases). The CDR3 totals 11 residues. Trimming stripped 10 bases from V and 5 bases from J, with 9 bases between. Germline CDR1 reads SEHNR; CDR2 reads FQNEAQ (reference sequence). The CDR3 sequence is CATIGENIQYF. In DNA form, the CDR3 reads TGTGCCACAATCGGGGAAAACATTCAGTACTTC.

The rearrangement uses TRBV6-5 and TRBJ2-7; maybe TRBD1 (6 bases). Germline V CDR1 and CDR2: MNHEY, SVGAGI. The CDR3 sequence is 14 residues long. The V gene lost 7 bases and the J gene lost 2 bases, with 15 bases spanning the gap. CDR3: CASKGNRATYEQYF. CDR3 nucleotide sequence: TGTGCCAGCAAAGGGAACAGGGCGACCTACGAGCAGTACTTC.

The chain links TRBV2 to TRBJ1-2; 9 bases line up with TRBD1. The CDR3 consists of 13 residues. With V trimmed by 4 bases and J by 14 bases, 11 bases remained unmatched. Germline-derived CDR1 and CDR2 are SNHLY and FYNNEI. CDR3 DNA sequence: TGTGCCAGCAGTGCAATCGGGGACAGGGAAAGGACCTTC. Translation: CASSAIGDRERTF.

The chain is built from TRBV18 and TRBJ1-2; D may be TRBD1 (6 bases). Trimming took 3 bases from V and 5 from J, leaving 7 bases between them. Germline CDR1 and CDR2: KGHSH and LQKENI. The CDR3 runs 12 residues. The CDR3 sequence: CASSPGQYGYTF. The CDR3 nucleotides read TGTGCCAGCTCACCTGGACAGTATGGCTACACCTTC. Full variable domain (missing parts from reference TRBV18 and TRBJ1-2): NAGVMQNPRHLVRRRGQEARLRCSPMKGHSHVYWYRQLPEEGLKFMVYLQKENIIDESGMPKERFSAEFPKEGPSILRIQQVVRGDSAAYFCASSPGQYGYTFGSGTRLTVV.

Here the CDR3 DNA reads TGTGCCAGCAGTTCCCAGTACTACGAGCAGTACTTC. This translates into CASSSQYYEQYF. The chain employs TRBV6-2 or TRBV6-3 and TRBJ2-7, with D hard to call. V lost 4 bases to trimming and J lost 3 bases, with 7 bases between them. Germline values: CDR1 MNHEY, CDR2 SVGEGT. The CDR3 sequence is 12 residues long.

A note on this clone: A junction boundary mismatches the germline segment, possibly from a read error. The chain employs TRBV3-1 (or the pseudogene TRBV3-2) and TRBJ2-1; 9 nucleotides agree with TRBD2. This CDR3 comprises 18 residues. Germline CDR1 reads LGHDT; CDR2 reads YNNKEL (reference sequence). The CDR3 nucleotides read TGTGCCCGCAGCCAAGATTGGGGCGGGGGGGCCTCTTACAATGAGCAGTTCTTC. Protein: CARSQDWGGGASYNEQFF.

The CDR3 here is CAGSGTSGGAGEQYF. In nucleotides, the CDR3 is TGTGCCGGCTCCGGGACTAGCGGGGGGGCCGGCGAGCAGTACTTC. The chain combines TRBV2 with TRBJ2-7; 16 bases are a match to TRBD2. The germline V gene has CDR1 SNHLY and CDR2 FYNNEI. The V gene end was trimmed by 11 bases and the J gene end by 6 bases; junction bases not matched to a gene: 10. The CDR3 is 15 residues long. Using reference TRBV2 and TRBJ2-7 for the parts outside the CDR3, the full variable domain is EPEVTQTPSHQVTQMGQEVILRCVPISNHLYFYWYRQILGQKVEFLVSFYNNEISEKSEIFDDQFSVERPDGSNFTLKIRSTKLEDSAMYFCAGSGTSGGAGEQYFGPGTRLTVT.

The table lists this clone with a few counts. The V and J genes are TRBV27 and TRBJ2-5; TRBD1 might be the D (6 bases). This CDR3 is 14 amino acids long. V was cut by 5 bases and J by 7 bases, with 17 bases left in between. The V gene's germline CDR1 is MNHEY and CDR2 SMNVEV (reference sequence). The CDR3 spells CASSENRDSGTQYF. In DNA, the CDR3 is TGTGCCAGCAGTGAAAACAGGGATTCGGGGACCCAGTACTTC.

The genes are TRBV7-7 and TRBJ1-6, with D unclear. CDR1 and CDR2 from the germline V gene are SSHAT and FNYEAQ (reference sequence). The V gene lost 2 bases and the J gene lost 5 bases, with 4 bases spanning the gap. CDR3 size: 13 residues. Written as DNA, the CDR3 is TGTGCCAGCAGCTTACAGGATAATTCACCCCTCCACTTT. Amino acid sequence: CASSLQDNSPLHF. The full variable domain, in which reference TRBV7-7 and TRBJ1-6 provide the parts outside the CDR3, is GAGVSQSPRYKVTKRGQDVTLRCDPISSHATLYWYQQALGQGPEFLTYFNYEAQPDKSGLPSDRFSAERPEGSISTLTIQRTEQRDSAMYRCASSLQDNSPLHFGNGTRLTVT.

The chain employs TRBV12-5 and TRBJ2-7; 8 nucleotides agree with TRBD1. Germline loops: CDR1 LGHNT, CDR2 FRNRAP. The CDR3 extends over 14 amino acids. V dropped 1 base and J dropped 2; count of bases not matched to a gene: 1. CDR3 nucleotides: TGTGCTAGTGGTTTGGACAGGGGGACCTACGAGCAGTACGTC. Its translation: CASGLDRGTYEQYV.

This sequence joins TRBV6-2 or TRBV6-3 and TRBJ2-4; 14 nucleotides agree with TRBD2. V lost 6 bases, J lost 1 base, and 5 bases stayed unmatched. The CDR3 totals 17 residues. Germline-derived CDR1 and CDR2 are MNHEY and SVGEGT. The CDR3 DNA reads as TGTGCCAGCAGCCTTCGGACTAGCGGGGGGGCCAAAAACATTCAGTACTTC. This sequence encodes CASSLRTSGGAKNIQYF.

The genes are TRBV3-1 (or the pseudogene TRBV3-2) and TRBJ1-6; D call uncertain. CDR3 length equals 14 residues. V was cut by 2 bases and J by 4 bases, with 6 bases left in between. The germline V gene encodes CDR1 LGHDT and CDR2 YNNKEL (reference sequence). This CDR3 is CASSQWQYNSPLHF. The CDR3 DNA is TGTGCCAGCAGCCAATGGCAGTATAATTCACCCCTCCACTTT.

This clone was seen more than once but under ten times. The V gene is TRBV7-8, the J gene TRBJ2-3; 12 bases agree with TRBD2. This CDR3 spans 18 amino acids. CDR1 and CDR2 from the germline V gene are SGHVS and FQNEAQ. V lost 6 bases to trimming and J lost 5 bases; unmatched junction nucleotides: 15. The CDR3 spells CASSYPLTSGGRRDTQYF. The CDR3 DNA sequence: TGTGCCAGCAGTTACCCGCTCACTAGCGGGGGGCGGCGAGATACGCAGTATTTT.

The chain couples TRBV28 to TRBJ1-2; 11 bases map to TRBD1. The germline V gene has CDR1 MDHEN and CDR2 SYDVKM. Trimming took 6 bases from V and 8 from J; bases not matched to a gene: 17. CDR3 size: 17 residues. The CDR3 sequence: CASRYQAPGQGVRGYTF. The DNA for the CDR3 is TGTGCCAGCAGATACCAGGCGCCGGGACAGGGGGTACGGGGCTACACCTTC.

The V and J genes are TRBV4-1 and TRBJ2-7; D remains unclear. Germline V gene lookup returns CDR1 MGHRA and CDR2 YSYEKL. Trimming took 1 base from V and 3 from J, leaving 10 bases between them. The CDR3 runs to 14 residues. This chain's CDR3 is CASSQAPGNYEQYV. Here the CDR3 DNA reads TGCGCCAGCAGCCAAGCGCCAGGTAACTACGAGCAGTACGTC.

The gene calls are TRBV7-6 and TRBJ2-7; weak D call: TRBD1 (7 bases). Deletions cut 4 bases from V and 9 bases from J, with 16 bases between. The CDR3 runs 13 residues. Germline V lookup: CDR1 SGHVS, CDR2 FNYEAQ. The CDR3 here is CASSSTRQGGQYF. In DNA, the CDR3 is TGTGCCAGCAGCTCTACAAGACAGGGAGGGCAGTACTTC.

V usage is TRBV9 and J usage is TRBJ1-5; D call uncertain. From germline, CDR1 is SGDLS and CDR2 YYNGEE. With 0 bases removed from V and 2 bases from J, the gap between germline ends came to 9 bases. This CDR3 has 15 amino acids. CDR3 in DNA: TGTGCCAGCAGCGTAGAGGAGGATCGCAATCAGCCCCAGCATTTT. Protein product: CASSVEEDRNQPQHF. The whole variable domain, remainder taken from reference TRBV9 and TRBJ1-5, is DSGVTQTPKHLITATGQRVTLRCSPRSGDLSVYWYQQSLDQGLQFLIQYYNGEERAKGNILERFSAQQFPDLHSELNLSSLELGDSALYFCASSVEEDRNQPQHFGDGTRLSIL.

The V gene is TRBV7-2, the J gene TRBJ2-2; the D is unclear. The CDR3 runs 13 residues. Germline values: CDR1 SGHTA, CDR2 FQGNSA. The V and J ends lost 2 bases and 6 bases respectively, with 7 bases between them. CDR3 bases: TGTGCCAGCAGCTTACAGCGCGCCGGGGAGCTGTTTTTT. This translates into CASSLQRAGELFF.

The chain couples TRBV7-9 to TRBJ1-1; D may be TRBD1 (6 bases). V lost 4 bases and J 3 bases, leaving 15 bases between the germline ends. The germline V gene encodes CDR1 SEHNR and CDR2 FQNEAQ (reference sequence). This CDR3 has 15 residues. This CDR3 is CASSYSRGGDTEAFF. The CDR3 nucleotides read TGTGCCAGCAGCTATAGCAGGGGAGGGGACACTGAAGCTTTCTTT.

This chain uses TRBV18 with TRBJ2-6; 8 bases map to TRBD1. Germline loops: CDR1 KGHSH, CDR2 LQKENI. J lost 0 bases, V lost 3 bases, and 7 bases had no gene match. The CDR3 spans 18 residues. The CDR3 DNA sequence: TGTGCCAGCTCACCCCCGGGACAGGCCATCTCTGGGGCCAACGTCCTGACTTTC. Translated: CASSPPGQAISGANVLTF.

V usage is TRBV6-5 and J usage is TRBJ1-1; 8 bases map to TRBD1. CDR3 length: 15 amino acids. V lost 2 bases, J lost 0 bases, and 2 bases stayed unmatched. Germline V gene lookup returns CDR1 MNHEY and CDR2 SVGAGI. The CDR3 region is CASSYGTGMNTEAFF. The CDR3 coding sequence is TGTGCCAGCAGTTACGGGACAGGCATGAACACTGAAGCTTTCTTT.

V and J are TRBV24-1 and TRBJ2-2, with D possibly being TRBD2 (7 bases). Trimming removed 9 bases at V and 0 bases at J, with 13 bases between. Germline V gene lookup returns CDR1 KGHDR and CDR2 SFDVKD. The length of the CDR3 is 15 residues. The CDR3 protein is CATGGGGPNTGELFF. The CDR3 DNA is TGTGCCACCGGAGGCGGGGGCCCGAACACCGGGGAGCTGTTTTTT.

The V call is TRBV7-2, the J call TRBJ1-2; 8 bases match TRBD1. Germline CDR1 is SGHTA and CDR2 is FQGNSA. Trimming took 2 bases from V and 7 from J; bases not matched to a gene: 15. This CDR3 spans 17 amino acids. CDR3 coding DNA: TGTGCCAGCAGCTTACTAAGAGTGCTGTGGACAGGGATTGGCTACACCTTC. This translates into CASSLLRVLWTGIGYTF.